Each of the 3 T cell receptor beta chains below was sequenced from the same sample in a study of T cells in Graves' hyperthyroidism and ophthalmopathy. Regions amplified from RNA transcripts were the TCR beta CDR3 regions. RT-PCR in the first round (using the HTBI primer set) targeted the TCR CDR3. MiXCR, run by TCRdb on the multiplex PCR reads, gives a single entry per CDR3 protein. The sample has 450,000 to 650,000 distinct CDR3 sequences; around 21% are singletons. The specimen was blood. The source of these receptors is a young man with Graves' hyperthyroidism.

This clonotype was counted ten times or more. V usage is TRBV6-5 and J usage is TRBJ2-5; D may be TRBD2 (5 bases). This CDR3 has 14 residues. Germline V gene sequence: CDR1 MNHEY, CDR2 SVGAGI. The V end lost 2 bases, the J end lost 4 bases, and 11 bases lay between the germline ends. CDR3 sequence reads: CASSYLLGRETQYF. The CDR3 coding sequence is TGTGCCAGCAGTTACCTACTAGGTCGAGAGACCCAGTACTTC.

Ten or more counts support this clonotype. V usage is TRBV24-1 and J usage is TRBJ2-5; D unclear. Germline V lookup: CDR1 KGHDR, CDR2 SFDVKD. V lost 1 base and J lost 4, with 3 bases in between. The CDR3 is made up of 12 amino acids. The CDR3 sequence is CATSDLGETQYF. CDR3 bases: TGTGCCACCAGTGATTTAGGAGAGACCCAGTACTTC.

The chain employs TRBV6-2 or TRBV6-3 and TRBJ2-7; the D gene is possibly TRBD2 (6 bases). The CDR3 runs to 13 residues. Trimming removed 7 bases from V and 3 bases from J, with 13 bases in between. The germline gives CDR1 MNHEY, CDR2 SVGEGT. The CDR3 DNA reads as TGTGCCAGCACTCCCGCGGGGCTCTACGAGCAGTACTTC. It is translated as CASTPAGLYEQYF.